This T cell receptor (beta chain) originates from a study of T-cell memory formation after mild COVID-19. Study results and limitations: Clones that contracted clustered mainly in CM and EM if CD4+ and in EMRA if CD8+. Clones shrinking from day 15 to 85 showed even CD4/CD8 mixes; later expanders tilted CD4+.

TCRdb re-derived calls from the 5' RACE reads in MiXCR, one entry per CDR3 protein. The sample includes roughly 300,000 distinct CDR3 sequences, roughly 15% of them seen just once. This clonotype has more than one count but fewer than ten. Its specificity is unknown. The TCR originated in a man between 18 and 35 years old who had mild COVID-19 (a few samples of this study predate the infection). Cell type and time point are not known. The specimen sequenced was PBMCs or a T cell subset sorted from them (not recorded which).

DNA for the CDR3: TGTGCCAGCAGCTCCCGGGACACCTACTATGGCTACACCTTC. This gives the protein CASSSRDTYYGYTF. V and J are TRBV14 and TRBJ1-2, with a weak D call TRBD1 (6 bases). CDR3 length: 14 residues. CDR1 and CDR2 (germline): SGHDN, FVKESK. V was trimmed by 5 bases and J by 3 bases, leaving 13 bases between them.